A single sample gave rise to the 28 T cell receptor beta chains below, sequenced in a study of control samples from healthy donors and cancer patients. Repertoires were generated with immunoSEQ multiplex PCR, while TCRdb's copy carries only in-frame clones and drops some. There are 100,000 to 150,000 clones in the sample; around 86% occur only once, and around 9.4% lies in the top ten. Specimen: blood. All receptors derive from a man aged 35 to 55 in good health.

The J gene is TRBJ1-1, the V gene TRBV15; D may be TRBD1 (5 bases). Trimming took 4 bases from V and 5 from J, leaving 20 bases between them. The CDR3 spans 16 residues. Germline CDR1 LNHNV, CDR2 YYDKDF (reference sequence). CDR3 sequence: CATSKGTSTPGTEAFF. The CDR3 nucleotides are TGTGCCACCAGCAAAGGGACGTCGACGCCGGGGACTGAAGCTTTCTTT. Based on the CDR3 plus reference TRBV15 and TRBJ1-1, the full variable domain is DAMVIQNPRYQVTQFGKPVTLSCSQTLNHNVMYWYQQKSSQAPKLLFHYYDKDFNNEADTPDNFQSRRPNTSFCFLDIRSPGLGDTAMYLCATSKGTSTPGTEAFFGQGTRLTVV.

This clone was seen a few times. CDR3 DNA: TGTGCCAGCAGCCCCGGGGTCAATGAGCAGTTCTTC. Protein sequence: CASSPGVNEQFF. This chain links TRBV5-6 with TRBJ2-1, with D perhaps TRBD2 (5 bases). Germline lookup yields CDR1 SGHDT and CDR2 YYEEEE. The germline V and J ends were trimmed by 4 bases and 6 bases, with 8 bases remaining between them. The CDR3 runs to 12 residues. The full variable domain, completed using reference TRBV5-6 and TRBJ2-1, is DAGVTQSPTHLIKTRGQQVTLRCSPKSGHDTVSWYQQALGQGPQFIFQYYEEEERQRGNFPDRFSGHQFPNYSSELNVNALLLGDSALYLCASSPGVNEQFFGPGTRLTVL.

The chain has TRBV9 and TRBJ1-2; a weak D match, TRBD1 (5 bases). The V and J ends lost 0 bases and 3 bases respectively, with 18 bases between them. Germline assignment: CDR1 SGDLS and CDR2 YYNGEE. The CDR3 length is 17 residues. CDR3 protein: CASSVGALPGTDYGYTF. CDR3 nucleotide sequence: TGTGCCAGCAGCGTAGGGGCCCTACCGGGGACGGACTATGGCTACACCTTC.

V usage is TRBV14 and J usage is TRBJ1-3; 9 bases align to TRBD1. The CDR3 spans 16 residues. Germline V gives CDR1 SGHDN, CDR2 FVKESK. V was pared by 4 bases and J by 4 bases, with 8 bases of the junction left unmatched. The CDR3 protein is CASSRQQGATGNTIYF. The CDR3 nucleotides read TGTGCCAGCAGCCGCCAACAGGGGGCTACAGGAAACACCATATATTTT.

The chain links TRBV9 to TRBJ1-3, with no clear D. Trimming left V 0 bases short and J 8 bases short, with 6 bases between. Germline V gene sequence: CDR1 SGDLS, CDR2 YYNGEE. The CDR3 runs to 12 residues. CDR3 loop: CASSVDSDTIYF. Written as DNA, the CDR3 is TGTGCCAGCAGCGTAGATTCGGACACCATATATTTT. The full variable domain, its missing parts supplied by reference TRBV9 and TRBJ1-3, is DSGVTQTPKHLITATGQRVTLRCSPRSGDLSVYWYQQSLDQGLQFLIQYYNGEERAKGNILERFSAQQFPDLHSELNLSSLELGDSALYFCASSVDSDTIYFGEGSWLTVV.

The chain joins TRBV12-5 to TRBJ1-3; D remains ambiguous. The CDR3 totals 17 residues. V dropped 2 bases and J dropped 0 bases, with 14 bases sitting between them. Germline values: CDR1 LGHNT, CDR2 FRNRAP. The CDR3 is CASGLLDGFSSGNTIYF. The CDR3 DNA reads TGTGCTAGTGGTTTGCTGGACGGCTTTAGCTCTGGAAACACCATATATTTT.

The chain links TRBV18 to TRBJ1-4; D possibly corresponds to TRBD1 (5 bases). Trimming left V 0 bases short and J 2 bases short, with 10 bases between. The CDR3 is 16 residues long. Looked up from germline, CDR1 is KGHSH and CDR2 is LQKENI. The CDR3 protein is CASSPPGPPTNEKLFF. The CDR3 nucleotides read TGTGCCAGCTCACCACCGGGACCGCCTACTAATGAAAAACTGTTTTTT.

This sequence joins TRBV2 and TRBJ1-1; D is unresolved. The CDR3 runs 13 residues. Germline lookup yields CDR1 SNHLY and CDR2 FYNNEI. V lost 7 bases and J lost 0, with 9 bases in between. The CDR3 sequence: CASKKEMNTEAFF. CDR3 DNA: TGTGCCAGCAAAAAGGAGATGAACACTGAAGCTTTCTTT.

This rearrangement joins TRBV9 to TRBJ2-3; D is possibly TRBD1 or TRBD2 (6 bases each). V was cut by 0 bases and J by 2 bases, with 10 bases left in between. From germline, CDR1 is SGDLS and CDR2 YYNGEE. The CDR3 consists of 15 residues. The CDR3 DNA is TGTGCCAGCAGCGTAGCGGGGGCTACCACAGATACGCAGTATTTT. Residues: CASSVAGATTDTQYF.

This clone has more than one count but fewer than ten. V is TRBV29-1 and J is TRBJ1-2; unclear D gene. CDR1 SQVTM and CDR2 ANQGSEA come from the germline V gene. The CDR3 has 11 amino acids. Trimming shortened V by 3 bases and J by 4 bases, and 6 bases separated the two germline ends. The CDR3 coding sequence is TGCAGCGTTGATAAGGTCTATGGCTACACCTTC. Translating gives CSVDKVYGYTF.

J is TRBJ1-1 and V is TRBV6-2 or TRBV6-3, with 8 bases lining up with TRBD1. Trimming cost V 5 bases and J 6 bases; bases outside gene matches: 11. The CDR3 spans 15 residues. The V gene's germline CDR1 is MNHEY and CDR2 SVGEGT. CDR3 protein: CASSPNLQGGAEAFF. DNA for the CDR3: TGTGCCAGCAGTCCCAACCTACAGGGGGGGGCTGAAGCTTTCTTT.

V gene TRBV19 combines with J gene TRBJ1-2, with D possibly matching TRBD1 (6 bases). Germline V CDR1 and CDR2: LNHDA, SQIVND (reference sequence). The CDR3 is 16 amino acids. With 3 bases removed from V and 8 bases from J, the gap between germline ends came to 22 bases. The CDR3 protein is CASSIAGARNGGGYTF. The CDR3 region has the DNA TGTGCCAGTAGTATTGCAGGGGCGCGTAATGGAGGCGGCTACACCTTC.

The chain links TRBV11-2 to TRBJ2-5; unclear D gene. The length of the CDR3 is 14 residues. The V gene's germline CDR1 is SGHAT and CDR2 FQNNGV. Deletions cut 5 bases from V and 6 bases from J, with 16 bases between. The CDR3: CASSQSRPTKTQYF. CDR3 DNA: TGTGCCAGCAGCCAATCCCGCCCAACGAAGACCCAGTACTTC.

The chain links TRBV10-2 to TRBJ1-1; unclear D gene. CDR1 and CDR2 from the germline V gene are WSHSY and SAAADI. Deletions cut 3 bases from V and 3 bases from J, with 8 bases between. CDR3 length equals 13 residues. The CDR3 sequence is CASSERPDTEAFF. CDR3 nucleotide sequence: TGCGCCAGCAGTGAAAGACCTGACACTGAAGCTTTCTTT.

This clone appeared a single time. The CDR3 DNA sequence: TGTGCCAGCAGCCAATCAGGGGGTACTAGGGCATGGACAGATACGCAGTATTTT. This codes for CASSQSGGTRAWTDTQYF. The chain is built from TRBV3-1 (or the pseudogene TRBV3-2) and TRBJ2-3; TRBD1 agrees at 7 bases. CDR3 size: 18 residues. Germline V gives CDR1 LGHDT, CDR2 YNNKEL (reference sequence). The ends lost 2 bases at V and 3 bases at J; junction bases unmatched: 14.

As regards this clone: The same CDR3 can be traced to other DNA sequences in this sample. The chain employs TRBV18 and TRBJ2-5; TRBD2 might be the D (6 bases). This CDR3 contains 13 residues. Germline V gene lookup returns CDR1 KGHSH and CDR2 LQKENI. With 2 bases removed from V and 2 bases from J, the gap between germline ends came to 6 bases. The CDR3 sequence: CASSPGTQETQYF. CDR3 DNA: TGTGCCAGCTCACCAGGGACTCAAGAGACCCAGTACTTC.

The rearrangement uses TRBV7-2 and TRBJ2-1; 10 bases map to TRBD1. J lost 6 bases, V lost 8 bases, and 10 bases had no gene match. In germline, CDR1 is SGHTA, CDR2 FQGNSA. The CDR3 has 15 amino acids. The CDR3 coding sequence is TGTGCCAGCTCTGAAAGGGACAGGGGTTTCAATGAGCAGTTCTTC. This codes for CASSERDRGFNEQFF.

The gene calls are TRBV12-3 or TRBV12-4 and TRBJ2-1; no firm D call. V was clipped by 2 bases and J by 7 bases, with 9 bases between them. The CDR3 runs to 13 residues. As DNA, the CDR3 is TGTGCCAGCAGTTTATATCGCCAGAATGAGCAGTTCTTC. Amino acids: CASSLYRQNEQFF.

The CDR3: CASSLDGGVRVTEAFF. For the CDR3, the DNA is TGTGCCAGCAGCTTAGATGGGGGGGTTCGGGTCACTGAAGCTTTCTTT. This chain joins TRBV7-6 and TRBJ1-1, with D possibly being TRBD1 (5 bases). V was pared by 1 base and J by 4 bases, with 16 bases between. The CDR3 consists of 16 residues. The germline gives CDR1 SGHVS, CDR2 FNYEAQ.

This clone was observed at least ten times. The J gene is TRBJ2-5, the V gene TRBV11-3; 15 nucleotides align to TRBD2. Germline values: CDR1 SGHNT, CDR2 YENEEA. The junction had 4 bases not matched to a gene; V was cut back by 5 bases and J by 9 bases. CDR3 length: 14 residues. CDR3 amino acids: CASSPGLAGGAQYF. The CDR3 DNA reads as TGTGCCAGCAGCCCCGGACTAGCGGGAGGGGCCCAGTACTTC.

The chain recombines TRBV15 with TRBJ1-2, with D possibly being TRBD1 (5 bases). The V end was cut by 0 bases, the J end by 10 bases, with 9 bases between. From germline, CDR1 is LNHNV and CDR2 YYDKDF (reference sequence). CDR3 length: 12 residues. Here the CDR3 reads CATSRDWGDYTF. In DNA, the CDR3 is TGTGCCACCAGCAGAGATTGGGGCGACTACACCTTC.

The gene calls are TRBV19 and TRBJ1-2, with a possible D match to TRBD1 (6 bases). CDR3 length equals 12 residues. Trimming pared 8 bases from V and 6 bases from J, leaving 13 bases between. Germline loops: CDR1 LNHDA, CDR2 SQIVND (reference sequence). Here the CDR3 DNA reads TGTGCCAGTGGATTTTACAGGGATGGCTACACCTTC. This gives the protein CASGFYRDGYTF.

This chain links TRBV18 with TRBJ1-1, with D unclear. Per the germline V gene, CDR1 is KGHSH and CDR2 is LQKENI. The CDR3 consists of 16 residues. Trimming took off 2 bases at V and 0 bases at J, with 13 bases between the two ends. The CDR3 bases are TGTGCCAGCTCACCATTAGAAAGGAGAATGAACACTGAAGCTTTCTTT. Residues: CASSPLERRMNTEAFF.

This chain joins TRBV7-9 and TRBJ1-6; D is ambiguous. V gave up 6 bases and J gave up 10 bases, with 16 bases separating them. Germline loops: CDR1 SEHNR, CDR2 FQNEAQ (reference sequence). The CDR3 sequence is 14 residues long. CDR3 nucleotides: TGTGCCAGCAGTTTCAACCCGCCCCCCTCACCCCTCCACTTT. Its translation: CASSFNPPPSPLHF.

V usage is TRBV6-5 and J usage is TRBJ2-7; the D call may be TRBD1 or TRBD2 (5 bases each). The germline V gene encodes CDR1 MNHEY and CDR2 SVGAGI. V was trimmed by 5 bases and J by 2 bases, leaving 13 bases between them. The CDR3 runs to 14 residues. The CDR3 DNA is TGTGCCAGCAGTCCCCGGGACGGAGCCTACGAGCAGTACTTC. It yields the protein CASSPRDGAYEQYF.

V gene TRBV5-6 combines with J gene TRBJ2-5; D is undetermined. The germline V gene has CDR1 SGHDT and CDR2 YYEEEE. The CDR3 length is 13 residues. V was shortened by 0 bases and J by 5 bases, with 8 bases between the two germline ends. CDR3 sequence: CASSLAYYETQYF. Here the CDR3 DNA reads TGTGCCAGCAGCTTGGCCTATTACGAGACCCAGTACTTC.

This clone was observed a handful of times. The chain has TRBV4-1 and TRBJ2-5, with a weak D call TRBD2 (5 bases). Trimming shortened V by 0 bases and J by 1 base, and 12 bases separated the two germline ends. CDR3 size: 16 residues. Germline CDR1 MGHRA, CDR2 YSYEKL. CDR3 in DNA: TGCGCCAGCAGCCAAGATCTGGAGGCAACCCAAGAGACCCAGTACTTC. Protein product: CASSQDLEATQETQYF.

CDR3 DNA: TGCGCCAGCAGCCAGGCCTCCAGGGAGCCCCAGCATTTT. As protein: CASSQASREPQHF. The gene calls are TRBV4-1 and TRBJ1-5; D may be TRBD1 (5 bases). With 3 bases removed from V and 8 bases from J, the gap between germline ends came to 11 bases. The CDR3 runs to 13 residues. Per germline, CDR1 MGHRA and CDR2 YSYEKL.